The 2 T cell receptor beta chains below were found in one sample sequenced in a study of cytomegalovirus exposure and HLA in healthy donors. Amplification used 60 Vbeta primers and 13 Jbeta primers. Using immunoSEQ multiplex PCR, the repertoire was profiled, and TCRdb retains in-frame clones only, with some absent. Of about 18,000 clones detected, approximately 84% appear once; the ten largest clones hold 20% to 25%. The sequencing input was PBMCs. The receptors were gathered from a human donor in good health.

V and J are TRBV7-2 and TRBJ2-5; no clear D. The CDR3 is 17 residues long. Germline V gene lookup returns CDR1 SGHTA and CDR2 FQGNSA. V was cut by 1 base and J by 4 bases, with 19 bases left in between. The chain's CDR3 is CASSLVASTRGGETQYF. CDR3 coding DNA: TGTGCCAGCAGCTTAGTAGCCTCCACCCGAGGCGGAGAGACCCAGTACTTC.

The CDR3 DNA reads TGTGCCAGTAGTATAGAACGGGGGAGCGGTGGCTACACCTTC. Encoded protein: CASSIERGSGGYTF. The chain employs TRBV19 and TRBJ1-2, with a tentative D call TRBD1 (5 bases). There are 14 residues in the CDR3. The germline gives CDR1 LNHDA, CDR2 SQIVND (reference sequence). V lost 0 bases to trimming and J lost 7 bases, with 12 bases between them.